This TCR beta chain was identified during a study of technical replicates of blood from several donors. The length of the CDR3 is 14 residues. Germline CDR1 and CDR2: SGHVS and FQNEAQ. V was trimmed by 5 bases and J by 2 bases, leaving 13 bases between them. Clones were sequenced by immunoSEQ multiplex PCR, and TCRdb holds only the in-frame ones, with some missing. The repertoire holds tens of thousands of clones, with approximately 97% as singletons. The chain links TRBV7-8 to TRBJ2-7, with a possible D match to TRBD1 (6 bases). This sequence was found in a human donor in good health. Material: T cells isolated from PBMCs. The CDR3 reads CASSPTGLPYEQYF. In DNA form, the CDR3 reads TGTGCCAGCAGCCCGACAGGACTTCCCTACGAGCAGTACTTC.